These T cell receptor beta chains were read from a single sample in a study of T cell responses to AZD1222 COVID-19 vaccine. TCRdb's copy holds only in-frame clones and misses some; the assay was immunoSEQ multiplex PCR. The sample contains 100,000 to 150,000 clones, about 90% of which appear only once. This sample comprised peripheral blood, obtained on day 0 of AZD1222 vaccination. These receptors were collected from an adult in good health. Both conserved end residues are part of each CDR3. D genes are given only for firm matches. Expanded clones get a size class; other rows say once, few or many, or leave the size out.

clone size | J gene | D gene | V gene | CDR3 DNA | CDR3 protein
. | TRBJ2-4 | TRBD1 | TRBV11-2 | TGTGCCAGCAGCACACTCAGGGACAGAGAGGTCAAAAACATTCAGTACTTC | CASSTLRDREVKNIQYF
. | TRBJ2-7 | TRBD1 | TRBV11-2 | TGTGCCAGCAGCCCGGACAGGAACGAGCAGTACTTC | CASSPDRNEQYF
. | TRBJ2-7 | TRBD1 | TRBV11-2 | TGTGCCAGCAGCTTCTCCGGGACAGGGGCTCTTGACGAGCAGTACTTC | CASSFSGTGALDEQYF
. | TRBJ2-3 | . | TRBV24-1 | TGTGCCACCCTGCATCCCCAGGGAGATACGCAGTATTTT | CATLHPQGDTQYF
. | TRBJ2-3 | . | TRBV7-3 | TGTGCCAGCAGCTTAACAGGCACAGATACGCAGTATTTT | CASSLTGTDTQYF
. | TRBJ2-3 | TRBD2 | TRBV7-2 | TGTGCCAGCAGCTCCCTGGGCGCGGGGGGATCAGATACGCAGTATTTT | CASSSLGAGGSDTQYF
. | TRBJ2-3 | TRBD2 | TRBV28 | TGTGCCAGCAGTTTAACTAGCGGGAGGGCCAAGTATTTT | CASSLTSGRAKYF
. | TRBJ2-2 | . | TRBV18 | TGTGCCAGCTCATACACCGGGGAGCTGTTTTTT | CASSYTGELFF
few | TRBJ1-1 | . | TRBV5-1 | TGCGCCAGCAGCTTGGAGGGTCGGAACACTGAAGCTTTCTTT | CASSLEGRNTEAFF
once | TRBJ2-5 | . | TRBV7-3 | TGTGCCAGCAGCTTAATCGGCAGGGAACGAGAGACCCAGTACTTC | CASSLIGRERETQYF
. | TRBJ2-3 | . | TRBV30 | TGTGCCTGGAGACTTCTTAGGGGTGGAGTCGGGCCAGATACGCAGTATTTT | CAWRLLRGGVGPDTQYF
. | TRBJ1-2 | TRBD1 | TRBV30 | TGTGCCGGGACGCCCGGGCGGGACAGGGGGCTTTGGGGCTATGGCTACACCTTC | CAGTPGRDRGLWGYGYTF
. | TRBJ1-2 | TRBD1 | TRBV11-2 | TGTGCCAGCAGCTTAATTGGGCAGGGGGCGCAGAATGGCTACACCTTC | CASSLIGQGAQNGYTF
few | TRBJ1-2 | . | TRBV2 | TGTGCCAGCACCGCGGTTGGGGGAGGCTTTTATGGCTACACCTTC | CASTAVGGGFYGYTF
. | TRBJ2-5 | . | TRBV18 | TGTGCCAGCTCACGCCCCCCTCAGGGGTGGCAAGAGACCCAGTACTTC | CASSRPPQGWQETQYF
few | TRBJ2-2 | . | TRBV6-4 | TGTGCCAGCAGTGACAGGGACACCGGGGAGCTGTTTTTT | CASSDRDTGELFF
. | TRBJ2-7 | TRBD1 | TRBV5-1 | TGCGCCAGCAGCCCCGGGACAGGGCCTGCCTACGAGCAGTACTTC | CASSPGTGPAYEQYF
. | TRBJ2-7 | TRBD2 | TRBV4-3 | TGCGCCAGCAGCCAAGTTCTAGCGGGAGCCTACGAGCAGTACTTC | CASSQVLAGAYEQYF
. | TRBJ2-1 | TRBD2 | TRBV7-2 | TGTGCCAGCAGCCCAAGCGGGAGCTCCTACAATGAGCAGTTCTTC | CASSPSGSSYNEQFF
few | TRBJ1-2 | . | TRBV28 | TGTGCCAGCAGTTTGACAGCTAACTATGGTGGCTACACCTTC | CASSLTANYGGYTF
few | TRBJ2-3 | . | TRBV7-3 | TGTGCCAGCAGCTGGGGACCGTATGTTGCAGATACGCAGTATTTT | CASSWGPYVADTQYF
. | TRBJ1-5 | . | TRBV2 | TGTGCCAGCAGGGTTGCGGGCAATCAGCCCCAGCATTTT | CASRVAGNQPQHF
. | TRBJ1-2 | TRBD1 | TRBV5-6 | TGTGCCAGCAGCCAGACAGGGGGCTATGGCTACACCTTC | CASSQTGGYGYTF
. | TRBJ2-5 | . | TRBV12-3/TRBV12-4 | TGTGCCAGCGCGAGGAACAGGTGGGAGACCCAGTACTTC | CASARNRWETQYF
. | TRBJ2-7 | . | TRBV2 | TGTGCCAGCAGTAAGGACAGCTACGAGCAGTACTTC | CASSKDSYEQYF
. | TRBJ2-7 | TRBD1 | TRBV2 | TGTGCCAGCAGTCCCCGGGACAGGGTCAACGAGCAGTACTTC | CASSPRDRVNEQYF
few | TRBJ1-2 | TRBD1 | TRBV27 | TGTGCCAGCAGCCGACCCACAGGGGAACAGGGCTACACCTTC | CASSRPTGEQGYTF
. | TRBJ2-3 | . | TRBV5-1 | TGCGCCAGCAGCTTTCAGGCCAGAGATCTGAATACGCAGTATTTT | CASSFQARDLNTQYF
. | TRBJ2-2 | . | TRBV7-9 | TGTGCCAGCAGCTTAAGCTGGAGCACCGGGGAGCTGTTTTTT | CASSLSWSTGELFF
. | TRBJ1-5 | TRBD1 | TRBV28 | TGTGCCAGCAGTGTACAGGGGGGAGACAATCAGCCCCAGCATTTT | CASSVQGGDNQPQHF
. | TRBJ1-2 | . | TRBV15 | TGTGCCACCAGCAGTCCGCCTAGGGGGGTGAATGGCTACACCTTC | CATSSPPRGVNGYTF
. | TRBJ2-2 | . | TRBV5-1 | TGCGCCAGCAGCTGGCAGGCGACCGACGGGGAGCTGTTTTTT | CASSWQATDGELFF
. | TRBJ1-4 | TRBD1 | TRBV19 | TGTGCCAGTAGTATCGGGACAGGGTTTGAAAAACTGTTTTTT | CASSIGTGFEKLFF
once | TRBJ2-3 | . | TRBV9 | TGTGCCAGCAGCGTAGACGAAGTGGGCACGCAGTATTTT | CASSVDEVGTQYF
once | TRBJ2-1 | TRBD2 | TRBV6-6 | TGTGCCAGCCGAAACCAGCGGGAGGGCCTTTATGAGCAGTTCTTC | CASRNQREGLYEQFF
. | TRBJ1-1 | . | TRBV5-1 | TGCGCCAGCAGCTTGAGGAACACTGAAGCTTTCTTT | CASSLRNTEAFF
. | TRBJ2-1 | TRBD1 | TRBV24-1 | TGTGCCACCAGTGATTTGCGGGGGACAGGGTCGTCCAATGAGCAGTTCTTC | CATSDLRGTGSSNEQFF
. | TRBJ1-5 | . | TRBV5-6 | TGTGCCAGCAGCTTGGTAGATCAGCCCCAGCATTTT | CASSLVDQPQHF
. | TRBJ2-2 | TRBD2 | TRBV15 | TGTGCCACCAGCAATAGCGGGAGGTACACCGGGGAGCTGTTTTTT | CATSNSGRYTGELFF
. | TRBJ1-2 | TRBD1 | TRBV19 | TGTGCCAGCCGTGGACGGACAGGCCTCTATGGCTACACCTTC | CASRGRTGLYGYTF
. | TRBJ1-4 | . | TRBV7-9 | TGTGCCAGCAGCTTAGTACTAGGGCCAAATGAAAAACTGTTTTTT | CASSLVLGPNEKLFF
. | TRBJ2-7 | . | TRBV28 | TGTGCCAGCAGTTCAGGGACTCTATTCTACGAGCAGTACTTC | CASSSGTLFYEQYF
. | TRBJ1-4 | . | TRBV14 | TGTGCCAGCAGCCAAGTTAGTTCTAATGAAAAACTGTTTTTT | CASSQVSSNEKLFF
. | TRBJ1-1 | . | TRBV4-1 | TGCGCCAGCAGCGAACAGCCACACACTGAAGCTTTCTTT | CASSEQPHTEAFF
. | TRBJ2-7 | . | TRBV27 | TGTGCCAGCAGTTTGGTTTTGGGGTACGAGCAGTACTTC | CASSLVLGYEQYF
. | TRBJ2-7 | . | TRBV5-1 | TGCGCCAGCAGCCCTATCGCTGGGCTAGGAGGCGAGCAGTACTTC | CASSPIAGLGGEQYF
once | TRBJ2-2 | TRBD1 | TRBV5-1 | TGCGCCAGCAGCCCCGACAGGGGGGGAACCGGGGAGCTGTTTTTT | CASSPDRGGTGELFF
. | TRBJ2-5 | TRBD1 | TRBV3-1/TRBV3-2 | TGTGCCAGCAGCCAAGCATCCGCGGACAGGGCCCGGAGGGAGACCCAGTACTTC | CASSQASADRARRETQYF
. | TRBJ1-1 | . | TRBV29-1 | TGCAGCGTTTGGGGTAGAGGCTCCAACACTGAAGCTTTCTTT | CSVWGRGSNTEAFF
few | TRBJ2-1 | TRBD2 | TRBV19 | TGTGCCAGTAGTCAGCGGGATTTTGACAATGAGCAGTTCTTC | CASSQRDFDNEQFF
. | TRBJ1-2 | . | TRBV6-4 | TGTGCCAGCAGTCGGGGGGGCGGGAAAAGTGGCTACACCTTC | CASSRGGGKSGYTF
. | TRBJ2-1 | TRBD2 | TRBV24-1 | TGTGCCACCAGCAAAAGCGGGGGCTACAATGAGCAGTTCTTC | CATSKSGGYNEQFF
. | TRBJ1-6 | . | TRBV3-1/TRBV3-2 | TGTGCCAGCAGCCAGGAGTATTCACCCCTCCACTTT | CASSQEYSPLHF
. | TRBJ2-3 | . | TRBV7-8 | TGTGCCAGCAGCTTATTTGGGGGAGCCCAAAATACGCAGTATTTT | CASSLFGGAQNTQYF
. | TRBJ2-7 | TRBD1 | TRBV11-3 | TGTGCCAGCAGCACCCGAGGGACAGGGATCTACGAGCAGTACTTC | CASSTRGTGIYEQYF